Given below is one TCR beta chain in context. The antigen is unknown. The repertoire was sequenced with immunoSEQ multiplex PCR; TCRdb's copy has only in-frame clones and lacks some. The sample lists about 8,000 clones; around 80% were seen once. The record originates from a study of immune evolution from preneoplasia to lung adenocarcinoma. Study results and caveats: Normal lung had highest clonality; later lesions appeared denser, more diverse. From normal lung to invasive adenocarcinoma, top clone frequencies appeared to decrease.

Patient tissue came from resections in Japan or China, 2014–2017. Sequenced: FFPE adjacent normal lung tissue. The clonotype comes from an older person with lung adenocarcinoma.

The CDR3 spells CASAGGGTDTQYF. CDR3 nucleotides: TGTGCCAGCGCTGGGGGGGGGACAGATACGCAGTATTTT. The V and J genes are TRBV7-2 and TRBJ2-3, with TRBD2 matching 7 bases. The germline gives CDR1 SGHTA, CDR2 FQGNSA. The junction had 5 bases not matched to a gene; V was cut back by 8 bases and J by 3 bases. CDR3 size: 13 residues. The whole variable domain, filled in from reference TRBV7-2 and TRBJ2-3, reads GAGVSQSPSNKVTEKGKDVELRCDPISGHTALYWYRQSLGQGLEFLIYFQGNSAPDKSGLPSDRFSAERTGGSVSTLTIQRTQQEDSAVYLCASAGGGTDTQYFGPGTRLTVL.